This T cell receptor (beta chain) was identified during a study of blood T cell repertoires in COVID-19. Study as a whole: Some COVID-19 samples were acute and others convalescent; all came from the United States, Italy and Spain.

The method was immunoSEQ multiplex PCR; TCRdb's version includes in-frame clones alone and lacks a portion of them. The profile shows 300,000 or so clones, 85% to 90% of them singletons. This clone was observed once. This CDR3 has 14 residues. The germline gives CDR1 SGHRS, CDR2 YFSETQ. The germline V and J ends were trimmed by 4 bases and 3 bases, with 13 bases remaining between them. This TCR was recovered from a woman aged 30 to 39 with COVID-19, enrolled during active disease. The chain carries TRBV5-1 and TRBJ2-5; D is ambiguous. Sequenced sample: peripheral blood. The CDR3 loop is CASSETGWKETQYF. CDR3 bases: TGCGCCAGCAGCGAGACCGGGTGGAAAGAGACCCAGTACTTC.